This T cell receptor (beta chain) was recovered during a study of breast tumors, draining lymph nodes, adjacent tissues. General study results and limits: Data only fit, rather than demonstrated, lymph node origin of most tumor T cells. Tumor and nontumor repertoires were significantly more similar in luminal-like than in basal-like breast cancer.

The CDR3 runs to 14 residues. Trimming removed 0 bases at V and 3 bases at J, with 9 bases between. Looked up from germline, CDR1 is MNHNY and CDR2 is SVGAGI (reference sequence). A single record per CDR3 protein comes from TCRdb applying MiXCR to the multiplex PCR reads. The top ten hold around 20% of the sample, which has 60,000 to 75,000 distinct CDR3 sequences, around 60% seen once. At least ten counts were recorded for this clonotype. Its specificity is unknown. The receptor was derived from a female donor with breast cancer. Some clones in this sample may be carry-over from other donors' samples. V gene TRBV6-6 combines with J gene TRBJ2-7; no definite D call. Specimen: breast tumor tissue. CDR3 in DNA: TGTGCCAGCAGTTACTCAGGCCGGGTCTACGAGCAGTACTTC. Its protein product is CASSYSGRVYEQYF.